This T cell receptor beta chain was captured by sequencing in a study of blood T cell repertoires in COVID-19. Study details: Specimens from acute and convalescent COVID-19 originated in the United States, Italy and Spain.

There are 17 residues in the CDR3. Trimming cost V 1 base and J 2 bases; bases outside gene matches: 7. Germline V CDR1 and CDR2: LGHNA, YNFKEQ. Per the authors' pipeline: Quantification of nucleated cells was approximated via reference gene primer amplification. Measured with immunoSEQ multiplex PCR; TCRdb has only the in-frame clones, and not every one. V, J and clone size are those of that table, while D and trimming were read from the DNA. The sample includes hundreds of thousands of clones, 87% seen only once; the top ten take 1.9%. The chain recombines TRBV4-2 with TRBJ2-2; 7 bases align to TRBD2. This clonotype was sampled from a man aged 35-49 years in a cohort exposed to, infected with or recovered from COVID-19 (not recorded which). The specimen sequenced was PBMCs or T cells enriched from blood (not recorded which). The CDR3 reads CASSQASVAGNTGELFF. The CDR3 DNA reads as TGTGCCAGCAGCCAAGCTTCAGTAGCGGGCAACACCGGGGAGCTGTTTTTT.